These 5 T cell receptor beta chains share one sample of origin, sequenced in a study of blood T cell repertoires in COVID-19. The assay was immunoSEQ multiplex PCR, and TCRdb's table has in-frame clones only and misses some. The sample holds approximately 270,000 clones, 80% to 90% seen once. The source material was PBMCs or T cells enriched from blood (not recorded which). The source of these receptors is a woman aged 25 to 45 who had recovered from COVID-19.

The chain has TRBV7-2 and TRBJ1-2, with D possibly matching TRBD1 (6 bases). The germline V gene has CDR1 SGHTA and CDR2 FQGNSA. V was clipped by 4 bases and J by 6 bases, with 15 bases between them. The CDR3 is 14 residues long. The CDR3 here is CASSSRYRDHGYTF. The CDR3 coding sequence is TGTGCCAGCAGCTCTAGGTACAGGGACCATGGCTACACCTTC.

The chain joins TRBV7-2 to TRBJ2-3, with 9 bases fitting TRBD2. V shed 6 bases and J 1 base; nucleotides not matched to a gene: 2. The CDR3 is made up of 14 amino acids. Germline CDR1 SGHTA, CDR2 FQGNSA. CDR3 in DNA: TGTGCCAGCAGAGCGGGGGGAGGCACAGATACGCAGTATTTT. It specifies CASRAGGGTDTQYF.

This chain joins TRBV30 and TRBJ1-1, with TRBD1 as a possible D gene (5 bases). V was cut by 0 bases and J by 6 bases, with 35 bases left in between. This CDR3 has 21 residues. From germline, CDR1 is GTSNPN and CDR2 SVGIG (reference sequence). Written as DNA, the CDR3 is TGTGCCTGGAGTGTGGGGATCCTTATATGGCAGAACATTCTTTCGGGGGCTGAAGCTTTCTTT. It is translated as CAWSVGILIWQNILSGAEAFF.

This clone was recorded a few times. V and J are TRBV5-8 and TRBJ1-2; 11 bases fit TRBD1. Germline assignment: CDR1 SGHTS and CDR2 YDEGEE. The junction had 13 bases not matched to a gene; V was cut back by 5 bases and J by 7 bases. There are 16 residues in the CDR3. The CDR3 reads CASRPGTGGMEGGYTF. CDR3 coding DNA: TGTGCCAGCAGACCCGGGACAGGGGGGATGGAAGGTGGCTACACCTTC.

This clone came up once. This chain joins TRBV5-6 and TRBJ2-3; perhaps TRBD1 as D (6 bases). Germline CDR1 SGHDT, CDR2 YYEEEE. There are 17 residues in the CDR3. Trimming removed 3 bases from V and 4 bases from J, with 21 bases in between. In DNA, the CDR3 is TGTGCCAGCAGCTCTATTGCGGACAGCTCCCGCGCAGATACGCAGTATTTT. Translated: CASSSIADSSRADTQYF.